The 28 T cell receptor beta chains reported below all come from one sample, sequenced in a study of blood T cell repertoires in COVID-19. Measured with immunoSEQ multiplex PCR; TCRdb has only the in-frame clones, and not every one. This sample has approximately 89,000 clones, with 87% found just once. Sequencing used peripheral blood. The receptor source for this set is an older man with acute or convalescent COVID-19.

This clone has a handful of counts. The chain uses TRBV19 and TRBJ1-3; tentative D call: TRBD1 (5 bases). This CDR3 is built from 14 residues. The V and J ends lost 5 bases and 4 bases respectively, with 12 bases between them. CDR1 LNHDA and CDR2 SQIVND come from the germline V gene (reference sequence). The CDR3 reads CASSPRVKGNTIYF. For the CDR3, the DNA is TGTGCCAGTAGTCCCAGGGTAAAAGGAAACACCATATATTTT.

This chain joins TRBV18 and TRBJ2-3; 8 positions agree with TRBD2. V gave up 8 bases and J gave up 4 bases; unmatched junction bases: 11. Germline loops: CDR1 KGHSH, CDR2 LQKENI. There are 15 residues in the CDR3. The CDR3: CASQETGGPPDTQYF. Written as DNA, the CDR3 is TGTGCCAGCCAGGAGACGGGGGGGCCGCCAGATACGCAGTATTTT.

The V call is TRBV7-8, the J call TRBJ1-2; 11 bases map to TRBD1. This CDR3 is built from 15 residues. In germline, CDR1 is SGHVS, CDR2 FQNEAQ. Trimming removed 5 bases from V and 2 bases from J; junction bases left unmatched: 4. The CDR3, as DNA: TGTGCCAGCAGCCCACGGGACAGGGGGAACTATGGCTACACCTTC. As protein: CASSPRDRGNYGYTF. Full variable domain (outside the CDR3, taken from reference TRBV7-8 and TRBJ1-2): GAGVSQSPRYKVAKRGQDVALRCDPISGHVSLFWYQQALGQGPEFLTYFQNEAQLDKSGLPSDRFFAERPEGSVSTLKIQRTQQEDSAVYLCASSPRDRGNYGYTFGSGTRLTVV.

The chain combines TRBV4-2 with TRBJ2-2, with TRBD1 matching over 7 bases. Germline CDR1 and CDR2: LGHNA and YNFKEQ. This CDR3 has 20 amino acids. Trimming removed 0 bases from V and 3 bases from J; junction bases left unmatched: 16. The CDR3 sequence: CASSQDLVARGGTDTGELFF. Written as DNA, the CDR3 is TGTGCCAGCAGCCAAGACTTGGTAGCCCGAGGGGGCACGGACACCGGGGAGCTGTTTTTT.

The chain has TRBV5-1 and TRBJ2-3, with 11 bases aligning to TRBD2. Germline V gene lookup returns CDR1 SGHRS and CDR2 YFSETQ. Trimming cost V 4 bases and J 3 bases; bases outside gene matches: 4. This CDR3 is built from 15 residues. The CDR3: CASSLTSGETDTQYF. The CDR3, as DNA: TGCGCCAGCAGCCTGACTAGCGGGGAAACAGATACGCAGTATTTT.

The CDR3 region has the DNA TGCGCCAGCAGTGATCCTCTAGCGGGGCTGTGGGAGCAGTACGTC. As protein: CASSDPLAGLWEQYV. The chain carries TRBV10-2 and TRBJ2-7, with 9 bases lining up with TRBD2. Germline V gene sequence: CDR1 WSHSY, CDR2 SAAADI. The J segment lost 7 bases and the V segment lost 3 bases, leaving 10 bases of the junction unmatched. This CDR3 comprises 15 residues.

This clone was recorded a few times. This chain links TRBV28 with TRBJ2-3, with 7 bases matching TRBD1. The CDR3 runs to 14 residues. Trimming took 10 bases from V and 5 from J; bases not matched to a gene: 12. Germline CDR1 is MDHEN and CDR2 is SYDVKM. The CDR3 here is CATQRAGGLDTQYF. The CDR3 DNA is TGTGCCACCCAAAGGGCAGGGGGATTAGATACGCAGTATTTT. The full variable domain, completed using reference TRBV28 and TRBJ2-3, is DVKVTQSSRYLVKRTGEKVFLECVQDMDHENMFWYRQDPGLGLRLIYFSYDVKMKEKGDIPEGYSVSREKKERFSLILESASTNQTSMYLCATQRAGGLDTQYFGPGTRLTVL.

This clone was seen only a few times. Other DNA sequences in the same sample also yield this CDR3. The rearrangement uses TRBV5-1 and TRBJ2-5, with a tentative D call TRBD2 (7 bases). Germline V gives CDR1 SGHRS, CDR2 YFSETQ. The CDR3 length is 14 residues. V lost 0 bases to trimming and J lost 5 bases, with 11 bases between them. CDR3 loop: CASSLVGGGETQYF. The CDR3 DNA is TGCGCCAGCAGCTTGGTAGGGGGGGGCGAGACCCAGTACTTC.

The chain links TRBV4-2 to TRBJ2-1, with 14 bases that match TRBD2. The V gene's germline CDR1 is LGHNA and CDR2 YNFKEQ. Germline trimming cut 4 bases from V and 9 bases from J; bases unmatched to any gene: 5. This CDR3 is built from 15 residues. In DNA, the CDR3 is TGTGCCAGCAGCCTGACTAGCGGGGGGGCCCTTGAGCAGTTCTTC. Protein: CASSLTSGGALEQFF.

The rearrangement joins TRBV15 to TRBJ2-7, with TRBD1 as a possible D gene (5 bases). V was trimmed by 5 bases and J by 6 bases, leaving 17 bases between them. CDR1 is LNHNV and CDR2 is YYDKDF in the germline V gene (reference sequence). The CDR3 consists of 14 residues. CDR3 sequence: CATSGEGVQIEQYF. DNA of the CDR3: TGTGCCACCAGCGGTGAAGGGGTACAGATCGAGCAGTACTTC.

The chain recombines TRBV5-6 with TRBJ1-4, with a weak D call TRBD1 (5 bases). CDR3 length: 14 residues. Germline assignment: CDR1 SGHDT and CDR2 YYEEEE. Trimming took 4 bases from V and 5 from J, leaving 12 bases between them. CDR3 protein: CASSTGLVNEKLFF. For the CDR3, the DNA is TGTGCCAGCAGCACGGGACTGGTGAATGAAAAACTGTTTTTT.

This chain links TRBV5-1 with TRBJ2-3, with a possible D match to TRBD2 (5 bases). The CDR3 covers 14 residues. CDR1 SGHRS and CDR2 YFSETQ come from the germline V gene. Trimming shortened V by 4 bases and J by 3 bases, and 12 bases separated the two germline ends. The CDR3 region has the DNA TGCGCCAGCAGCGAGGGTTCGTATACAGATACGCAGTATTTT. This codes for CASSEGSYTDTQYF. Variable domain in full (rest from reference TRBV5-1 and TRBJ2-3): KAGVTQTPRYLIKTRGQQVTLSCSPISGHRSVSWYQQTPGQGLQFLFEYFSETQRNKGNFPGRFSGRQFSNSRSEMNVSTLELGDSALYLCASSEGSYTDTQYFGPGTRLTVL.

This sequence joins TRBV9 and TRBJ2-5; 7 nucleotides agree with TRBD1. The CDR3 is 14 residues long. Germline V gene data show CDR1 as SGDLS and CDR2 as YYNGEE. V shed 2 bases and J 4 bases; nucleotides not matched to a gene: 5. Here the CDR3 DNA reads TGTGCCAGCAGCGTCAACAGGGGACGAGAGACCCAGTACTTC. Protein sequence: CASSVNRGRETQYF.

CDR3 amino acids: CASSLARSSGNTIYF. In nucleotides, the CDR3 is TGTGCCAGCAGCTTGGCAAGGAGCTCTGGAAACACCATATATTTT. The chain couples TRBV11-2 to TRBJ1-3; no firm D call. Germline lookup yields CDR1 SGHAT and CDR2 FQNNGV. V lost 3 bases, J lost 0 bases, and 9 bases lay in between. The CDR3 sequence is 15 residues long.

The CDR3 reads CASSLGDAGVQFF. The CDR3 DNA follows: TGTGCCAGCAGCTTGGGCGACGCGGGTGTGCAGTTCTTC. The chain recombines TRBV7-9 with TRBJ2-1; tentatively, D is TRBD2 (5 bases). The V and J ends lost 3 bases and 12 bases respectively, with 15 bases between them. This CDR3 is 13 amino acids long. The germline V gene has CDR1 SEHNR and CDR2 FQNEAQ (reference sequence).

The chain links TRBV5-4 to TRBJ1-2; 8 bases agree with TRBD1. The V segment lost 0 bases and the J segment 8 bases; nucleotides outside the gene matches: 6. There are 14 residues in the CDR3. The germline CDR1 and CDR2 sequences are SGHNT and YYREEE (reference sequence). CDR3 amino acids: CASSLADRGHGYTF. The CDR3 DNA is TGTGCCAGCAGCTTGGCTGACAGGGGTCACGGCTACACCTTC.

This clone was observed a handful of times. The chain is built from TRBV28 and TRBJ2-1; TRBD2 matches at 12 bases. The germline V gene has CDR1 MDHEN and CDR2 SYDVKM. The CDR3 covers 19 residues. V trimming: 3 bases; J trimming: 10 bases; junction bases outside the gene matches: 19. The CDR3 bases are TGTGCCAGCAGTTTCCTAGCGGGGGGGCCAGGATTCAGAATGCGCGAGCAGTTCTTC. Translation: CASSFLAGGPGFRMREQFF.

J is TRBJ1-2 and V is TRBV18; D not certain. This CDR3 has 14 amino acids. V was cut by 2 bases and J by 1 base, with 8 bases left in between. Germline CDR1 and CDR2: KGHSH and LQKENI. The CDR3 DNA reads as TGTGCCAGCTCACCATCCCAGGATAACTATGGCTACACCTTC. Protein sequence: CASSPSQDNYGYTF.

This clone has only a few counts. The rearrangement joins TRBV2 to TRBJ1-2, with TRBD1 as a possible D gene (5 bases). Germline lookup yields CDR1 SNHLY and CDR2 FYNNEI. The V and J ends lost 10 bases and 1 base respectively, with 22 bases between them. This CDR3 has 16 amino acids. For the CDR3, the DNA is TGTGCCATCCTTTCAAGGGTTCAGGGAAGTAACTATGGCTACACCTTC. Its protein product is CAILSRVQGSNYGYTF.

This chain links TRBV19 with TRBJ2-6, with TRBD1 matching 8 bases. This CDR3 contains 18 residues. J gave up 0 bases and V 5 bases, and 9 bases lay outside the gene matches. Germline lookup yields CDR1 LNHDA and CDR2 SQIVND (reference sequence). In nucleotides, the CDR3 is TGTGCCAGTAGTTCGAGGCGGACAGGGCGCTCTGGGGCCAACGTCCTGACTTTC. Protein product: CASSSRRTGRSGANVLTF.

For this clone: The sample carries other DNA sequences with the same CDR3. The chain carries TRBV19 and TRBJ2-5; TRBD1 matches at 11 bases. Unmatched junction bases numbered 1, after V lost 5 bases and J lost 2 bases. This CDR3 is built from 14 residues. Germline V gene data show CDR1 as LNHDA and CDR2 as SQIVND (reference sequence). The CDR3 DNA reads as TGTGCCAGTAGTGGGACAGGGGGTCAAGAGACCCAGTACTTC. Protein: CASSGTGGQETQYF.

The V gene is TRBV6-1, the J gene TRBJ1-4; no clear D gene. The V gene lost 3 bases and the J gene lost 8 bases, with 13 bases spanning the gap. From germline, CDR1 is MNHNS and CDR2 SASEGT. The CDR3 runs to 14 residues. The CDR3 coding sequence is TGTGCCAGCAGTGAGGACTTGCCGGAGGAAAAACTGTTTTTT. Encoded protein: CASSEDLPEEKLFF.

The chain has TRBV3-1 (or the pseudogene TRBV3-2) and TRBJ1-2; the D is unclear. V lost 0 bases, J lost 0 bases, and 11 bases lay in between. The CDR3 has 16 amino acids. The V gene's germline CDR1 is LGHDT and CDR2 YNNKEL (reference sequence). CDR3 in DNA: TGTGCCAGCAGCCAAGAGTGGGCTATTACTAACTATGGCTACACCTTC. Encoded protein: CASSQEWAITNYGYTF.

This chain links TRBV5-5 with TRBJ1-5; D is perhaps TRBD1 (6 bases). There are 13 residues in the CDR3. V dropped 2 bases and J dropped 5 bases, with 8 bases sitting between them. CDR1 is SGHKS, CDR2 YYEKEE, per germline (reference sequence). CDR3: CASSFRTDQPQHF. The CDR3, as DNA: TGTGCCAGCAGCTTCAGGACAGATCAGCCCCAGCATTTT.

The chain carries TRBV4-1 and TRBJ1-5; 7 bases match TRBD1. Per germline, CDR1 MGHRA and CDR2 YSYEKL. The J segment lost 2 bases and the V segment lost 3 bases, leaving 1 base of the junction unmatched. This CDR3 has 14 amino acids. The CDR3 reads CASSQTGRNQPQHF. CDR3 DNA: TGCGCCAGCAGCCAGACAGGGCGCAATCAGCCCCAGCATTTT.

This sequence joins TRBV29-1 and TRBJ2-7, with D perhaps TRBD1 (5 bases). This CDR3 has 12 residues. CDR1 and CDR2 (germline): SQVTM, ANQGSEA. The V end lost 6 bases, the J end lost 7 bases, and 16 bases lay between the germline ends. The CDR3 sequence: CSVGSGMGEQYF. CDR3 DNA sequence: TGCAGCGTGGGGTCAGGGATGGGGGAGCAGTACTTC.

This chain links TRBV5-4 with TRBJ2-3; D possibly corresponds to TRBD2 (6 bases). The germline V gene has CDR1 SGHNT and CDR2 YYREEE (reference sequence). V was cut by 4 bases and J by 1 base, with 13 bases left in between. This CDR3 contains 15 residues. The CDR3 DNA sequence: TGTGCCAGCAGCGCCCGACTAGGGGGCACAGATACGCAGTATTTT. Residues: CASSARLGGTDTQYF.

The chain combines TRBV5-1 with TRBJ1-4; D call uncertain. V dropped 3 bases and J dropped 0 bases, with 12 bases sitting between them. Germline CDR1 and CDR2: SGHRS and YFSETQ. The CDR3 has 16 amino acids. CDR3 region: CASSSTPGATNEKLFF. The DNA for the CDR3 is TGCGCCAGCAGCTCCACCCCGGGTGCAACTAATGAAAAACTGTTTTTT. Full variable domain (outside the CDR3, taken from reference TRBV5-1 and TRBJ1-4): KAGVTQTPRYLIKTRGQQVTLSCSPISGHRSVSWYQQTPGQGLQFLFEYFSETQRNKGNFPGRFSGRQFSNSRSEMNVSTLELGDSALYLCASSSTPGATNEKLFFGSGTQLSVL.